The source of this T cell receptor (beta chain) is a study of radiotherapy plus CTLA-4 blockade in lung cancer. General study findings and limits: There was expansion of tumor-derived TCR clones in blood after radiotherapy plus ipilimumab. With interferon-beta, early dynamics of blood T cell clones were reported to best predict response.

Details on this clone: Its antigen is as yet unknown.

Lung cancer patients with chemo-refractory metastatic non-small-cell disease were given focal radiation plus CTLA-4 blockade with ipilimumab. Here immunoSEQ multiplex PCR was the method, and the copy in TCRdb shows in-frame clones only, minus some. The sample lists more than 100,000 clones; 85% to 90% were seen once. This CDR3 has 15 amino acids. CDR1 is SGHAT and CDR2 is FQNNGV in the germline V gene. The V end lost 5 bases, the J end lost 0 bases, and 8 bases lay between the germline ends. The receptor's source is a human donor with non-small cell lung cancer that progressed on radiotherapy plus ipilimumab. The genes are TRBV11-2 and TRBJ2-6; no definite D call. The material was peripheral blood, obtained from a patient treated with radiotherapy plus ipilimumab. This CDR3 reads CASSVRSSGANVLTF. CDR3 coding DNA: TGTGCCAGCAGCGTAAGGTCCTCTGGGGCCAACGTCCTGACTTTC.